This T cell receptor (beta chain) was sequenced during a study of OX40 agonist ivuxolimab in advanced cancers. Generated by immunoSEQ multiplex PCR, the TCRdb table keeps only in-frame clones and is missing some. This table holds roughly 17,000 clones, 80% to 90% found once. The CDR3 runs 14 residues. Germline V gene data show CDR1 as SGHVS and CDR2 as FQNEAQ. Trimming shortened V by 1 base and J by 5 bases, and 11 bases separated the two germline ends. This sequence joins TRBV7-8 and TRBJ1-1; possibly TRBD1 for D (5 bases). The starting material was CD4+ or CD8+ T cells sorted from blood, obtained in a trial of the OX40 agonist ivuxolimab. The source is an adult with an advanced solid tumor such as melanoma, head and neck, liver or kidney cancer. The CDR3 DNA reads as TGTGCCAGCAGCTTAGGGGGACGAGGTACTGAAGCTTTCTTT. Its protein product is CASSLGGRGTEAFF. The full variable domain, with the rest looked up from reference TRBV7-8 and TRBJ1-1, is GAGVSQSPRYKVAKRGQDVALRCDPISGHVSLFWYQQALGQGPEFLTYFQNEAQLDKSGLPSDRFFAERPEGSVSTLKIQRTQQEDSAVYLCASSLGGRGTEAFFGQGTRLTVV.